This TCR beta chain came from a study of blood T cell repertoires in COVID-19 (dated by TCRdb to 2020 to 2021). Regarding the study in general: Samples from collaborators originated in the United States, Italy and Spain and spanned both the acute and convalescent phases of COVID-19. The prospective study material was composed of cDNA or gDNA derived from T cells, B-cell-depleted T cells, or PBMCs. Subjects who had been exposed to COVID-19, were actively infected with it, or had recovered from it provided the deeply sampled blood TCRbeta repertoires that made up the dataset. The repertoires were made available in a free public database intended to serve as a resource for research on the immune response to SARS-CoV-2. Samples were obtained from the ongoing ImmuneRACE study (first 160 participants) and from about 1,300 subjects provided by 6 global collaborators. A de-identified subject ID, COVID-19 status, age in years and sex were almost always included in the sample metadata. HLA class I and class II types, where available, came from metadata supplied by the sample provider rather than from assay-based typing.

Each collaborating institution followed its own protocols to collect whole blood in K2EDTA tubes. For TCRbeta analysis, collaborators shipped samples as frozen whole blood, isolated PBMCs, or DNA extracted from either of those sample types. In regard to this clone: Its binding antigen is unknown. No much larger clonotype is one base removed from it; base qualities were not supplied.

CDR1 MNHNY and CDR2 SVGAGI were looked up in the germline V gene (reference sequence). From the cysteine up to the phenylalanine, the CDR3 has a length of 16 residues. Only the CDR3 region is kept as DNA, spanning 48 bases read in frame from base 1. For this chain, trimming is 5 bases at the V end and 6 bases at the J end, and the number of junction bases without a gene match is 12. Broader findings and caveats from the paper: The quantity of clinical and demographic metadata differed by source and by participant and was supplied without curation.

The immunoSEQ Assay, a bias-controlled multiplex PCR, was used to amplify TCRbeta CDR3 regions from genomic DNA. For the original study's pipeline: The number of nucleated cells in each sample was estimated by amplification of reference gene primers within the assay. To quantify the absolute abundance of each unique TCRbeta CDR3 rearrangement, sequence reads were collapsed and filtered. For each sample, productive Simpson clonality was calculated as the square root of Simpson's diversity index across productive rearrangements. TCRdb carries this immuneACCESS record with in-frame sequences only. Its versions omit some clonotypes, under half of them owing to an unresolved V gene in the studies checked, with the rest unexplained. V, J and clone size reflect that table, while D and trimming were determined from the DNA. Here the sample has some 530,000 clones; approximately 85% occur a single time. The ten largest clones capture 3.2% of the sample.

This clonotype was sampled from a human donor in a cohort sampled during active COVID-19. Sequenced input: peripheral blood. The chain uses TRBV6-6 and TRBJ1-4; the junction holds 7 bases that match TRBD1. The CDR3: CASSRPNRGSYEKLFF. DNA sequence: TGTGCCAGCAGTCGACCGAACAGGGGTTCTTATGAAAAACTGTTTTTT.